One and the same sample provided the 27 T cell receptor beta chains below, sequenced in a study of T cells in Graves' hyperthyroidism and ophthalmopathy. Authors of the study amplified TCR beta CDR3 regions from RNA transcripts. HTBI primers were used for first-round RT-PCR of the TCR CDR3. Each CDR3 protein is one row after TCRdb ran MiXCR on the multiplex PCR reads. The table shows hundreds of thousands of distinct CDR3 sequences, with over 12% occurring only once. Sequenced: blood. The receptors originated from a man between 18 and 35 years old with Graves' ophthalmopathy.

This clonotype was counted between two and nine times. The chain has TRBV5-1 and TRBJ2-2; D may be TRBD1 or TRBD2 (5 bases each). Germline lookup yields CDR1 SGHRS and CDR2 YFSETQ. This CDR3 has 18 residues. Trimming took off 5 bases at V and 4 bases at J, with 24 bases between the two ends. In DNA form, the CDR3 reads TGCGCCAGCAGTCTGGGGGTCCTCGAAGTGAGTCGCACCGGGGAGCTGTTTTTT. It encodes CASSLGVLEVSRTGELFF.

This clonotype was seen more than once but under ten times. The chain uses TRBV4-1 and TRBJ2-7; 8 nucleotides align to TRBD2. Germline V lookup: CDR1 MGHRA, CDR2 YSYEKL. Unmatched junction bases numbered 12, after V lost 6 bases and J lost 2 bases. CDR3 length equals 16 residues. CDR3: CASSHRGTSGTYEQYF. DNA of the CDR3: TGCGCCAGCAGTCATCGGGGCACTAGCGGAACCTACGAGCAGTACTTC.

This clonotype occurred a few times. The chain carries TRBV5-1 and TRBJ2-6; D could derive from TRBD1 or TRBD2 (5 bases each). This CDR3 contains 17 residues. Germline V lookup: CDR1 SGHRS, CDR2 YFSETQ. V was pared by 5 bases and J by 0 bases, with 15 bases between. CDR3 sequence reads: CASRWGSGHSGANVLTF. DNA for the CDR3: TGCGCCAGCAGATGGGGCAGCGGACACTCTGGGGCCAACGTCCTGACTTTC.

This clonotype has at least ten counts. DNA for the CDR3: TGTGCCAGCAGCTTGGCGTCGGGGGGCAATGAGCAGTTCTTC. Protein: CASSLASGGNEQFF. The chain employs TRBV5-6 and TRBJ2-1, with TRBD2 matching 7 bases. J gave up 6 bases and V 0 bases, and 3 bases lay outside the gene matches. The CDR3 covers 14 residues. Germline V gives CDR1 SGHDT, CDR2 YYEEEE.

There are many counts of this clonotype. This sequence joins TRBV5-6 and TRBJ2-5; no clear D. CDR1 and CDR2 (germline): SGHDT, YYEEEE. V dropped 3 bases and J dropped 3 bases, with 15 bases sitting between them. There are 15 residues in the CDR3. CDR3 DNA: TGTGCCAGCAGCTCCCCCCGCGCTGGGGAAGAGACCCAGTACTTC. This gives the protein CASSSPRAGEETQYF.

In this sample, this clonotype turned up many times. The chain carries TRBV12-3 or TRBV12-4 and TRBJ1-4, with a weak D call TRBD1 (5 bases). V dropped 0 bases and J dropped 13 bases, with 18 bases sitting between them. The CDR3 runs to 15 residues. The CDR3 DNA sequence: TGTGCCAGCAGTTTAGCCGCAGGGTTTGTAGATCGACTGTTTTTT. Translation: CASSLAAGFVDRLFF.

This clonotype appeared many times. This chain links TRBV15 with TRBJ2-2, with D maybe TRBD1 (6 bases). Trimming took off 0 bases at V and 0 bases at J, with 8 bases between the two ends. Germline V gives CDR1 LNHNV, CDR2 YYDKDF (reference sequence). The CDR3 loop spans 16 amino acids. Here the CDR3 DNA reads TGTGCCACCAGCAGAGAGGGACACGCGAACACCGGGGAGCTGTTTTTT. It translates to CATSREGHANTGELFF. Looking up the rest from reference TRBV15 and TRBJ2-2 gives the full variable domain: DAMVIQNPRYQVTQFGKPVTLSCSQTLNHNVMYWYQQKSSQAPKLLFHYYDKDFNNEADTPDNFQSRRPNTSFCFLDIRSPGLGDTAMYLCATSREGHANTGELFFGEGSRLTVL.

The V call is TRBV11-1, the J call TRBJ2-7, with no clear D. Germline values: CDR1 SGHAT, CDR2 FQDESV (reference sequence). Trimming pared 0 bases from V and 2 bases from J, leaving 11 bases between. The CDR3 is 15 residues long. CDR3 residues: CASSLAVERTYEQYF. The CDR3 nucleotides are TGTGCCAGCAGCTTAGCGGTGGAGAGAACCTACGAGCAGTACTTC. Full variable domain (rest looked up from reference TRBV11-1 and TRBJ2-7): EAEVAQSPRYKITEKSQAVAFWCDPISGHATLYWYRQILGQGPELLVQFQDESVVDDSQLPKDRFSAERLKGVDSTLKIQPAELGDSAMYLCASSLAVERTYEQYFGPGTRLTVT.

This clonotype was counted ten times or more. This chain links TRBV7-2 with TRBJ2-7; no clear D. The CDR3 extends over 16 amino acids. Trimming stripped 2 bases from V and 3 bases from J, with 17 bases between. Germline V CDR1 and CDR2: SGHTA, FQGNSA. The CDR3 here is CASSLYPSQALYEQYF. The CDR3 nucleotides read TGTGCCAGCAGCTTATACCCCTCCCAGGCCCTCTACGAGCAGTACTTC. The whole variable domain, remainder taken from reference TRBV7-2 and TRBJ2-7, is GAGVSQSPSNKVTEKGKDVELRCDPISGHTALYWYRQSLGQGLEFLIYFQGNSAPDKSGLPSDRFSAERTGGSVSTLTIQRTQQEDSAVYLCASSLYPSQALYEQYFGPGTRLTVT.

At least ten counts were recorded for this clonotype. The rearrangement uses TRBV20-1 and TRBJ2-7; TRBD2 might be the D (6 bases). V lost 2 bases and J 2 bases, leaving 16 bases between the germline ends. This CDR3 is built from 15 residues. CDR1 is DFQATT, CDR2 SNEGSKA, per germline (reference sequence). Written as DNA, the CDR3 is TGCAGTGCTAGATCCTTTCGGACTATCCCCTACGAGCAGTACTTC. Amino acids: CSARSFRTIPYEQYF.

Many counts were recorded for this clonotype. The chain recombines TRBV30 with TRBJ1-6; 9 bases line up with TRBD1. Germline V lookup: CDR1 GTSNPN, CDR2 SVGIG (reference sequence). This CDR3 comprises 15 residues. V lost 2 bases, J lost 6 bases, and 5 bases stayed unmatched. Here the CDR3 DNA reads TGTGCCTGGAGTAACAGGGGGCGCGGTAATTCACCCCTCCACTTT. This encodes CAWSNRGRGNSPLHF.

The chain recombines TRBV25-1 with TRBJ2-5; 8 bases align to TRBD1. The CDR3 has 16 residues. CDR1 and CDR2 (germline): MGHDK, SYGVNS. Trimming took 3 bases from V and 4 from J; bases not matched to a gene: 10. CDR3 region: CASSEWVQGVPETQYF. CDR3 DNA sequence: TGTGCCAGCAGTGAGTGGGTACAGGGGGTCCCAGAGACCCAGTACTTC.

This clonotype was counted ten times or more. The chain carries TRBV5-6 and TRBJ2-7; D gene ambiguous. Germline-derived CDR1 and CDR2 are SGHDT and YYEEEE. The CDR3 has 12 amino acids. The V and J ends lost 4 bases and 5 bases respectively, with 10 bases between them. The CDR3 DNA reads TGTGCCAGCAGCCCCCAAGGGAACGAGCAGTACTTC. It specifies CASSPQGNEQYF.

The V gene is TRBV7-8, the J gene TRBJ2-5; the D call may be TRBD1 or TRBD2 (5 bases each). Per germline, CDR1 SGHVS and CDR2 FQNEAQ. Trimming left V 5 bases short and J 5 bases short, with 15 bases between. The CDR3 runs to 14 residues. In DNA form, the CDR3 reads TGTGCCAGCAGCCTCCAAGACTGGGGGGAGACCCAGTACTTC. It specifies CASSLQDWGETQYF.

The V call is TRBV18, the J call TRBJ2-7; 7 bases agree with TRBD2. Per the germline V gene, CDR1 is KGHSH and CDR2 is LQKENI. The CDR3 length is 16 residues. V gave up 2 bases and J gave up 3 bases; unmatched junction bases: 10. CDR3 coding DNA: TGTGCCAGCTCACCATGGGGCGGGAGATCGGGCTACGAGCAGTACTTC. Translated: CASSPWGGRSGYEQYF.

This sequence joins TRBV3-1 and TRBJ1-3; 7 bases agree with TRBD1. Unmatched junction bases numbered 6, after V lost 4 bases and J lost 0 bases. The germline gives CDR1 LGHDT, CDR2 YNNKEL (reference sequence). The CDR3 is 16 amino acids. The CDR3, as DNA: TGTGCCAGCAGCCCCCCGACAGGGATCTCTGGAAACACCATATATTTT. It is translated as CASSPPTGISGNTIYF.

This clonotype was detected many times. This rearrangement joins TRBV4-1 to TRBJ2-7; D unresolved. Germline assignment: CDR1 MGHRA and CDR2 YSYEKL. The CDR3 length is 13 residues. Trimming removed 1 base from V and 6 bases from J, with 10 bases in between. CDR3 region: CASSQVTVAEQYF. The CDR3 DNA is TGCGCCAGCAGCCAAGTCACGGTCGCCGAGCAGTACTTC.

This clonotype came up many times. J is TRBJ2-3 and V is TRBV20-1, with 8 bases aligning to TRBD1. Per the germline V gene, CDR1 is DFQATT and CDR2 is SNEGSKA (reference sequence). J gave up 0 bases and V 5 bases, and 7 bases lay outside the gene matches. This CDR3 contains 15 residues. The CDR3 sequence is CSAEQGVPSTDTQYF. The CDR3, as DNA: TGCAGTGCTGAACAGGGGGTACCTAGCACAGATACGCAGTATTTT.

This chain joins TRBV4-1 and TRBJ2-1, with D possibly TRBD2 on 5 matching bases. Germline V lookup: CDR1 MGHRA, CDR2 YSYEKL. This CDR3 has 15 residues. The ends were cut back, 4 bases at V and 5 bases at J, with 15 bases in the middle. CDR3 coding DNA: TGCGCCAGCAGCCTCCCGACCTCGGGGAACAATGAGCAGTTCTTC. Amino acid sequence: CASSLPTSGNNEQFF.

Details on this clonotype: The junction departs from the called germline gene at one end, perhaps through a read error. The chain recombines TRBV12-3 or TRBV12-4 with TRBJ2-7; 10 bases line up with TRBD2. The CDR3 has 14 residues. CDR3 in amino acids: CTSSGTSGTHQQYF. The DNA of the CDR3 is TGTACCAGCAGTGGAACTAGCGGGACCCACCAGCAGTACTTC.

In nucleotides, the CDR3 is TGCGCGGGCCGGCCAGGGGTGAACACCGGGGAGCTGTTTTTT. Translated, it gives CAGRPGVNTGELFF. The chain links TRBV5-1 to TRBJ2-2; D possibly corresponds to TRBD1 (6 bases). This CDR3 region has 14 residues. Germline V gene sequence: CDR1 SGHRS, CDR2 YFSETQ.

This clonotype was counted at least ten times. The chain employs TRBV13 and TRBJ2-3; 7 nucleotides agree with TRBD1. Germline V CDR1 and CDR2: PRHDT, FYEKMQ (reference sequence). Trimming cost V 5 bases and J 4 bases; bases outside gene matches: 6. CDR3 length equals 14 residues. CDR3 sequence (DNA): TGTGCCAGCAGCCCAGACCAGGGGGCAGATACGCAGTATTTT. Translated, it gives CASSPDQGADTQYF.

The chain employs TRBV4-1 and TRBJ2-7, with 12 bases that match TRBD2. V shed 3 bases, J shed 6 bases, and the junction held 6 bases outside the gene matches. CDR3 length: 15 amino acids. Germline CDR1 is MGHRA and CDR2 is YSYEKL. The CDR3 loop is CASSHRLAGEVEQYF. The CDR3 DNA reads as TGCGCCAGCAGCCACAGACTAGCGGGAGAGGTCGAGCAGTACTTC.

This clonotype was counted ten times or more. The gene calls are TRBV6-1 and TRBJ1-5; a possible D gene is TRBD1 (5 bases). The V and J ends lost 6 bases and 0 bases respectively, with 12 bases between them. CDR1 is MNHNS, CDR2 SASEGT, per germline. The CDR3 contains 15 residues. CDR3 DNA: TGTGCCAGCAGAAATAGGGGAAATAGCAATCAGCCCCAGCATTTT. As protein: CASRNRGNSNQPQHF.

Comment on this clonotype: This could be a read error, since a much larger clone is one nucleotide away. The rearrangement links TRBV7-9 to TRBJ2-7; D is ambiguous. CDR1 is SEHNR and CDR2 is FQNEAQ in the germline V gene (reference sequence). The CDR3 length is 14 residues. CDR3 sequence: CVSSTRQSSYEQYF. The DNA for the CDR3 is TGTGTCAGCAGCACCCGTCAAAGCTCCTACGAGCAGTACTTC.

A few counts support this clonotype. The J gene is TRBJ2-1, the V gene TRBV19; D remains ambiguous. CDR3 length: 14 amino acids. Per germline, CDR1 LNHDA and CDR2 SQIVND (reference sequence). V lost 3 bases and J lost 8, with 14 bases in between. In DNA form, the CDR3 reads TGTGCCAGTAGTATTGGAAAAGCGTCCTATGAGCAGTTCTTC. This sequence encodes CASSIGKASYEQFF.

This clonotype was observed a few times. The CDR3 DNA reads as TGCGCCAGCAGCCACCCGACTAGCGGCCGCTCCTACAATGAGCAGTTCTTC. Residues: CASSHPTSGRSYNEQFF. The chain combines TRBV4-1 with TRBJ2-1; 9 bases map to TRBD2. CDR1 is MGHRA and CDR2 is YSYEKL in the germline V gene. The CDR3 loop spans 17 amino acids. V lost 3 bases to trimming and J lost 0 bases; unmatched junction nucleotides: 6.